This T cell receptor (beta chain) is from a study of Ad26.COV2.S vaccination and SARS-CoV-2 variants (dated by TCRdb to about 2021). For the study in its entirety: Donors in the vaccine arm were drawn from COV1001, a multicentre, randomized, double-blind, placebo-controlled phase I-IIa trial testing Ad26.COV2.S in healthy adults. Ad26.COV2.S was given intramuscularly at 5x10^10 or 1x10^11 viral particles, as a single shot or as two shots 56 days apart. TCRbeta repertoire sequencing served as the tool for gauging how specific and how broad the SARS-CoV-2-reactive T cell receptors were following Ad26.COV2.S vaccination. The TCR-sequenced set comprised approximately 32 samples: 19 Ad26.COV2.S vaccine recipients, 5 placebo recipients and 8 SARS-CoV-2 convalescent individuals. Trial participants were randomized into five groups of five: low-dose or high-dose Ad26.COV2.S given once or twice, or placebo on both occasions. Blinding of investigators to trial group allocation was maintained during experiments and outcome assessment.

The germline V gene (reference sequence) provides CDR1 LGHDT and CDR2 YNNKEL. Trimming leaves V shorter by 2 bases and J shorter by 12 bases, with the junction holding 11 bases beyond the gene matches. The CDR3 contains 15 residues, cysteine and phenylalanine counted. Left in the record is the CDR3 DNA by itself, 45 bases read in frame from the first base. Overall study results and their limits: The authors noted that total T cell responses may have been underestimated by the TCR breadth and depth analyses. Vaccine and placebo recipients had comparable non-spike TCR breadth, which fits with the vaccine containing only spike. The study lacked the statistical power to compare responses across vaccine doses or regimens. Substantial breadth of spike-specific CD8+ and CD4+ T cell responses was reported after vaccination. Higher spike-specific TCR breadth was observed in Ad26.COV2.S recipients than in placebo recipients (P = 0.0014).

The immunoSEQ Assay was used to sequence TCRbeta CDR3 regions. After extraction, genomic DNA underwent amplification by bias-controlled multiplex PCR, followed by high-throughput sequencing. From the authors' description of their analysis: Collapsing and filtering of sequences were performed to quantify the absolute abundance of each unique TCRbeta CDR3 region. T cell fraction was estimated by normalizing TCRbeta template counts to usable DNA, with usable DNA measured through amplification of reference genes found in all nucleated cells. Repertoire TCRs were annotated as SARS-CoV-2-specific by exact matching of V gene, CDR3 amino acid sequence and J gene to a known reactive TCR set. The reference SARS-CoV-2 TCR set came from MIRA and was filtered for enrichment in COVID-19-positive ImmuneCODE repertoires, removing public or cross-reactive TCRs. Using the MIRA antigens, annotated TCRs were further analysed by specific ORF or by position within an ORF. Breadth was defined as annotated unique rearrangements over total unique productive rearrangements; depth was the summed frequency of those rearrangements. TCR breadth was compared between groups using two-sided Wilcoxon rank-sum tests. TCRdb limited this immuneACCESS table to in-frame rearrangements with V and J called. A share of clones is missing; checked studies link under half to unresolved V genes, and the rest is unexplained. V, J and clone size were drawn from that table, and D and trimming were deduced from the DNA. The sample table contains 400,000 or so clones; only one count was recorded for approximately 90% of them. The top ten constitute roughly 3.2% of the sample.

With regard to this clone: The antigen it binds to is not known. Base-call qualities are not available, and no considerably larger clone is one nucleotide away.

The sample's treatment or condition, from its label and the paper: roughly 18 received Ad26.COV2.S at low or high dose, single or two shots; several received placebo; per-sample allocation not given. Repertoires of vaccine and placebo recipients were sequenced from samples collected on day 63 after the first injection. Cohort 1b enrolled about two dozen adults aged 18-55 years at a single site in Boston, USA, between 29 July and 7 August 2020. Ad26.COV2.S consisted of a replication-incompetent adenovirus type 26 vector by which a prefusion-stabilized SARS-CoV-2 spike protein from the original Wuhan strain was expressed.

The sequence links TRBV3-1 (or the pseudogene TRBV3-2) to TRBJ2-1, with TRBD2 identical over 9 junction bases. The specimen comprised peripheral blood, sampled in a trial of Ad26.COV2.S vaccine versus placebo. This clonotype originated in a person between 18 and 65 years old who received the Ad26.COV2.S COVID-19 vaccine or a placebo. The CDR3 has the sequence CASSQRPLAGRGQFF. The nucleotides are TGTGCCAGCAGCCAAAGACCCCTAGCGGGGAGGGGGCAGTTCTTC.